This entry is about one T cell receptor (beta chain). The data are from a study of control samples from healthy donors and cancer patients. Trimming at V came to 1 base and at J to 5 bases, leaving 6 bases not matched to a gene. Germline V gene lookup returns CDR1 SGHTA and CDR2 FQGNSA. The CDR3 length is 15 residues. The method was immunoSEQ multiplex PCR; TCRdb's version includes in-frame clones alone and lacks a portion of them. Among 98,000 or so clones listed, 79% were seen once. The chain employs TRBV7-2 and TRBJ2-5; 8 bases are a match to TRBD2. Sequences were obtained from blood. The sequence was obtained from a woman in her twenties or thirties in good health. CDR3 protein: CASSLGAGGSETQYF. CDR3 DNA: TGTGCCAGCAGCTTAGGTGCGGGGGGCTCTGAGACCCAGTACTTC.